This T cell receptor (beta chain) was identified during a study of post-analysis software for immune sequencing data. Whole-study findings and limits: About five TRBV segments appeared more often in patients than in controls, and TRBV5-6, TRBV5-1 and TRBV20-1 were among these. Strong co-clustering by F measure was seen for same-batch samples. Significantly lower normalized Chao1 diversity was seen in multiple sclerosis patients than in controls.

Concerning this clonotype itself: Antigen specificity is unknown.

The TCR beta cDNA libraries carried unique molecular identifiers. There were about 1 to 10 million T cells, and 510,000 or so cDNA molecules came from them. MiXCR, applied by TCRdb to the PCR reads, yields one record per CDR3 protein. The table lists hundreds of thousands of distinct CDR3 sequences, 59% of them singletons, with approximately 10% in the top ten. The CDR3 extends over 14 amino acids. Trimming cost V 3 bases and J 8 bases; bases outside gene matches: 1. Per the germline V gene, CDR1 is MNHEY and CDR2 is SMNVEV (reference sequence). The chain carries TRBV27 and TRBJ2-2; 12 nucleotides align to TRBD2. The receptor was derived from a girl aged 2-10 years with multiple sclerosis. Sequencing was carried out using blood. The CDR3 DNA reads as TGTGCCAGCAGTTTTCTAGCGGGAGGGGGGGAGCTGTTTTTT. It encodes CASSFLAGGGELFF.